This is a list of T cell receptor beta chains from one sample in a study of control samples from healthy donors and cancer patients. Profiled with immunoSEQ multiplex PCR; TCRdb holds only in-frame clones, not every one. Among 50,000 to 55,000 clones listed, 75% to 90% were seen once. Specimen: PBMCs. The receptors originated from a man in his fifties or sixties with head and neck cancer. Both conserved end residues are part of each CDR3. A D gene is named only where the DNA matches it firmly. The listing skips clone size in some rows; elsewhere it reads once, few, many or a size class.

d_gene	abundance	v_gene	j_gene	CDR3nt	CDR3aa
TRBD1	NA	TRBV6-2/TRBV6-3	TRBJ1-1	TGTGCCAGCAGTTACTCGATAGGGGGCAAGACTGAAGCTTTCTTT	CASSYSIGGKTEAFF
TRBD2	NA	TRBV4-2	TRBJ2-6	TGTGCCAGCAGCCCGGCGGCGGGAGGGGGAACTGGGGCCAACGTCCTGACTTTC	CASSPAAGGGTGANVLTF
NA	NA	TRBV6-2/TRBV6-3	TRBJ1-6	TGTGCCAGCAGTTACACTGGTTTGGGGACCGAGATCTACGGCGTAAATTCACCCCTCCACTTT	CASSYTGLGTEIYGVNSPLHF
TRBD2	NA	TRBV7-2	TRBJ2-5	TGTGCCAGCAGCTTAGTCCCTAGCGGGTCTGGGGGGCAAGAGACCCAGTACTTC	CASSLVPSGSGGQETQYF
NA	NA	TRBV30	TRBJ2-3	TGTGCCTGGAGTGTTAATGCGGGCACAGATACGCAGTATTTT	CAWSVNAGTDTQYF
TRBD1	few	TRBV10-1	TRBJ2-7	TGCGCCAGCAGCCCGGGACAGGGCCGCGAGCAGTACTTC	CASSPGQGREQYF
NA	NA	TRBV28	TRBJ1-2	TGTGCCAGCAGTTTGAGTTCGGGCGTCAAGGGCTACACCTTC	CASSLSSGVKGYTF
NA	NA	TRBV3-1/TRBV3-2	TRBJ2-3	TGTGCCAGCAGCCAAGAAGCTTGGGGGGGCCGGGGAGATACGCAGTATTTT	CASSQEAWGGRGDTQYF
TRBD1	once	TRBV19	TRBJ1-1	TGTGCCAGTAGTCAGGGGGTGAACACTGAAGCTTTCTTT	CASSQGVNTEAFF
NA	NA	TRBV5-6	TRBJ2-5	TGTGCCAGCAGCTTGGCCAAGGTCCGGTATGTCGAGACCCAGTACTTC	CASSLAKVRYVETQYF
NA	NA	TRBV4-3	TRBJ2-2	TGCGCCAGCAGCCGGGGCGCTTCGAACACCGGGGAGCTGTTTTTT	CASSRGASNTGELFF
NA	once	TRBV6-4	TRBJ2-5	TGTGCCAGATTAGAGTGGGGGAGACAAGAGACCCAGTACTTC	CARLEWGRQETQYF
NA	NA	TRBV10-2	TRBJ1-3	TGCGCCAGCAGTCTCTCCATGGGTCTGAAGCTAAGAGGGAACACCATATATTTT	CASSLSMGLKLRGNTIYF
TRBD2	NA	TRBV29-1	TRBJ2-1	TGCAGCGTTGAAGATCGTTTTAGCGGGGAATACAATGAGCAGTTCTTC	CSVEDRFSGEYNEQFF
TRBD2	few	TRBV27	TRBJ2-3	TGTGCCAGCAGTGGGAGCGGGGCGCTTTTGGATACGCAGTATTTT	CASSGSGALLDTQYF
NA	NA	TRBV5-1	TRBJ2-2	TGCGCCAGCAGCTTGGGGTACGAGAACACCAGGGAGCTGTTTTTT	CASSLGYENTRELFF
NA	NA	TRBV19	TRBJ2-2	TGTGCCACCGAGGGGGTCCCGAACACCGGGGAGCTGTTTTTT	CATEGVPNTGELFF
TRBD2	NA	TRBV11-2	TRBJ2-1	TGTGCCAGCAGCTTAGAGGGGGCTAGCGGGGTGAATGAGCAGTTCTTC	CASSLEGASGVNEQFF
NA	NA	TRBV19	TRBJ1-5	TGTGCCAGTAGTCCCCAACACGGTAATCAGCCCCAGCATTTT	CASSPQHGNQPQHF
TRBD1	NA	TRBV9	TRBJ2-5	TGTGCCAGCAGCGTAGGAGGGGGCCTCCTCCAAGAGACCCAGTACTTC	CASSVGGGLLQETQYF
TRBD2	NA	TRBV6-2/TRBV6-3	TRBJ2-5	TGTGCCAGCAGTTCCGGCGGGGGACGACAAGAGACCCAGTACTTC	CASSSGGGRQETQYF
TRBD1	NA	TRBV5-4	TRBJ1-6	TGTGCCAGCAGCTCCGGGACAGGGGGGAATAATTCACCCCTCCACTTT	CASSSGTGGNNSPLHF
TRBD1	NA	TRBV7-9	TRBJ1-6	TGTGCCAGCAGCGGACTGGGGACAGGGGCTTCACCCCTCCACTTT	CASSGLGTGASPLHF
NA	NA	TRBV6-9	TRBJ1-2	TGTGCCAGCAGTTTGGTCCGGGACAACTATGGCTACACCTTC	CASSLVRDNYGYTF
TRBD1	NA	TRBV19	TRBJ2-1	TGTGCCAGTAACCCCTTGGGGCCCTCAGGGGGCTCCTACAATGAGCAGTTCTTC	CASNPLGPSGGSYNEQFF
TRBD1	NA	TRBV7-6	TRBJ1-3	TGTGCCAGCAGCTTGGGACAGATCTCTGGAAACACCATATATTTT	CASSLGQISGNTIYF
NA	NA	TRBV19	TRBJ2-5	TGTGCCAGTAGTATAGATGATGAGACCCAGTACTTC	CASSIDDETQYF
NA	NA	TRBV10-3	TRBJ2-7	TGTGCCATCAGTGGGCCCAACGAGCAGTACTTC	CAISGPNEQYF
NA	NA	TRBV5-5	TRBJ1-6	TGTGCCAGCAGCTTGGGGCAGGGAGGGTATTCGTGGAATTCACCCCTCCACTTT	CASSLGQGGYSWNSPLHF
NA	NA	TRBV4-1	TRBJ1-1	TGCGCCAGCAGCCAAGAAATTCGGGAGAGTGAAGCTTTCTTT	CASSQEIRESEAFF
TRBD2	once	TRBV6-5	TRBJ2-7	TGTGCCAGCAGTTACTCGCGGGAGGGCTCCTACGAGCAGTACTTC	CASSYSREGSYEQYF
NA	NA	TRBV6-6	TRBJ1-6	TGTGCCAGCAGTTACCCGAATTCACCCCTCCACTTT	CASSYPNSPLHF
NA	few	TRBV2	TRBJ2-1	TGTGCCAGCAGTGAAGTCGGGGGGCGCTTGGAGGATGAGCAGTTCTTC	CASSEVGGRLEDEQFF
NA	once	TRBV6-2/TRBV6-3	TRBJ1-1	TGTGCCAGCAGTTACTGGGGGGCGCAAGCTTTCTTT	CASSYWGAQAFF
TRBD1	NA	TRBV7-2	TRBJ1-6	TGTGCCAGCAGCGTAATGACAGGGGCAGATTCACCCCTCCACTTT	CASSVMTGADSPLHF
NA	few	TRBV7-9	TRBJ1-5	TGTGCCAGCAGCTTAGGAGATCAGCCCCAGCATTTT	CASSLGDQPQHF
NA	NA	TRBV6-2/TRBV6-3	TRBJ1-2	TGTGCCAGCAGTTATGACGGGGGATATGGCTACACCTTC	CASSYDGGYGYTF
NA	few	TRBV5-1	TRBJ1-4	TGCGCCAGCAGCTTGGCCGGCTCTTTAGGAAATGAAAAACTGTTTTTT	CASSLAGSLGNEKLFF
NA	once	TRBV6-5	TRBJ2-1	TGTGCCAGCAGTTACGTAAGGGATGAGCAGTTCTTC	CASSYVRDEQFF
TRBD2	NA	TRBV29-1	TRBJ2-5	TGCAGCGCCCCGCCCAAGGGGATGAGCGGGACCCAAGAGACCCAGTACTTC	CSAPPKGMSGTQETQYF
NA	NA	TRBV10-2	TRBJ1-5	TGCGCCAGCAGTGGGACGGGGAATCAGCCCCAGCATTTT	CASSGTGNQPQHF
TRBD2	NA	TRBV24-1	TRBJ2-1	TGTGCCATTCGCAGCGGGGCCGGCGGTGAGCAGTTCTTC	CAIRSGAGGEQFF
NA	NA	TRBV6-5	TRBJ1-1	TGTGCCAGCAGTTACTCTGTACGTGTCGGCACTGAAGCTTTCTTT	CASSYSVRVGTEAFF
TRBD2	NA	TRBV5-1	TRBJ2-1	TGCGCCAGCAGCTTGTATGTCCCTAGCGGGAACTATCGGAATGAGCAGTTCTTC	CASSLYVPSGNYRNEQFF
NA	NA	TRBV28	TRBJ1-3	TGTGCCAGCAGTCCCTCCGGGACGGTCGGAGGAAACACCATATATTTT	CASSPSGTVGGNTIYF
TRBD1	NA	TRBV27	TRBJ1-1	TGTGCCAGCAGTATCAGGACAGGGGAGGAAGCTTTCTTT	CASSIRTGEEAFF
NA	once	TRBV11-2	TRBJ1-1	TGTGCCAGCAGCTTAGCGCAAGAAACAGTGAACACTGAAGCTTTCTTT	CASSLAQETVNTEAFF
TRBD1	once	TRBV2	TRBJ2-6	TGTGCCAGCAGGGGACAGATAATCTCTGGGGCCAACGTCCTGACTTTC	CASRGQIISGANVLTF
NA	NA	TRBV7-9	TRBJ2-6	TGTGCCAGCAGCTTAGCGCCGGGCGCGGGGGGGGCCAACGTCCTGACTTTC	CASSLAPGAGGANVLTF
NA	few	TRBV29-1	TRBJ2-5	TGCAGCGGGGGTGTAAGAGAGACCCAGTACTTC	CSGGVRETQYF
NA	NA	TRBV7-8	TRBJ1-6	TGTGCCAGCAGCATCGAGCCCTCACCCCTCCACTTT	CASSIEPSPLHF
NA	NA	TRBV4-1	TRBJ2-3	TGCGCCAGCAGCCAAGTAGGGGGGATAGAAACAGATACGCAGTATTTT	CASSQVGGIETDTQYF
NA	NA	TRBV28	TRBJ2-3	TGTGCCAGCAGTGCCTCAGGGGTGGGTACGCAGTATTTT	CASSASGVGTQYF